A single sample is the source of the 21 T cell receptor beta chains below, sequenced in a study of a mutant IDH1 vaccine in newly diagnosed glioma. Data came from immunoSEQ multiplex PCR; TCRdb stores just in-frame clones and leaves some out. The sample includes 35,000 to 50,000 clones, more than 85% of them seen just once. As for time point: week 23, last vaccination. The investigators gave 300 ug of mutant IDH1 20-mer peptide in each vaccine dose, together with topical imiquimod. The antigens these receptors bind are not known. Sequenced material: PBMCs, taken from a glioma patient whose treatment included an IDH1 peptide vaccine. The source is a man over 45 with glioma.

The chain carries TRBV19 and TRBJ2-1; 9 bases map to TRBD1. Germline V gene data show CDR1 as LNHDA and CDR2 as SQIVND (reference sequence). There are 16 residues in the CDR3. V was clipped by 2 bases and J by 2 bases; unmatched bases: 4. CDR3 loop: CASSIRQGGPYNEQFF. The CDR3 DNA reads TGTGCCAGTAGTATAAGACAGGGGGGACCCTACAATGAGCAGTTCTTC.

The J gene is TRBJ2-3, the V gene TRBV9; D is perhaps TRBD2 (6 bases). The CDR3 length is 16 residues. Germline V CDR1 and CDR2: SGDLS, YYNGEE. V was shortened by 0 bases and J by 1 base, with 12 bases between the two germline ends. The CDR3 DNA is TGTGCCAGCAGCGTAGCGAGTTGGGGGGGCACAGATACGCAGTATTTT. This codes for CASSVASWGGTDTQYF.

The chain carries TRBV6-1 and TRBJ1-1; D might be TRBD1 (6 bases). The CDR3 runs 15 residues. The germline gives CDR1 MNHNS, CDR2 SASEGT. V was shortened by 4 bases and J by 0 bases, with 12 bases between the two germline ends. CDR3 protein: CASSGVGHLNTEAFF. In DNA form, the CDR3 reads TGTGCCAGCAGTGGGGTGGGACACTTGAACACTGAAGCTTTCTTT.

This chain's CDR3 is CASGEFGRVLAAEAFF. Written as DNA, the CDR3 is TGTGCCAGCGGAGAATTCGGGAGGGTTCTAGCCGCTGAAGCTTTCTTT. The genes are TRBV2 and TRBJ1-1; D call uncertain. Germline assignment: CDR1 SNHLY and CDR2 FYNNEI. V gave up 8 bases and J gave up 6 bases, with 25 bases separating them. The CDR3 runs to 16 residues.

A single count supports this clone. This sequence joins TRBV30 and TRBJ1-5; no firm D call. Trimming removed 1 base from V and 1 base from J, with 8 bases in between. Germline lookup yields CDR1 GTSNPN and CDR2 SVGIG (reference sequence). CDR3 length: 14 amino acids. As DNA, the CDR3 is TGTGCCTGGAGTGGTCTGTCGAGCAATCAGCCCCAGCATTTT. It codes for CAWSGLSSNQPQHF.

V is TRBV2 and J is TRBJ2-3; TRBD2 matches 8 bases. Germline trimming cut 7 bases from V and 15 bases from J; bases unmatched to any gene: 9. The CDR3 spans 11 residues. Germline CDR1 and CDR2: SNHLY and FYNNEI. The CDR3 protein is CASKSAGVVYF. CDR3 sequence (DNA): TGTGCCAGCAAGTCAGCGGGAGTAGTTTATTTT.

Here the CDR3 DNA reads TGTGCCAGCTCACCGACAATTGGGGACGGGGAGCTGTTTTTT. It yields the protein CASSPTIGDGELFF. This chain links TRBV18 with TRBJ2-2; no clear D. The germline V gene has CDR1 KGHSH and CDR2 LQKENI. This CDR3 has 14 amino acids. The germline V and J ends were trimmed by 3 bases and 7 bases, with 12 bases remaining between them.

The rearrangement joins TRBV6-5 to TRBJ1-1, with TRBD1 matching over 10 bases. The length of the CDR3 is 16 residues. Per germline, CDR1 MNHEY and CDR2 SVGAGI. V shed 2 bases, J shed 1 base, and the junction held 4 bases outside the gene matches. The CDR3 is CASSYRTGGRNTEAFF. The CDR3, as DNA: TGTGCCAGCAGTTACAGGACAGGGGGGAGGAACACTGAAGCTTTCTTT.

The chain employs TRBV27 and TRBJ2-1; D unresolved. Germline values: CDR1 MNHEY, CDR2 SMNVEV (reference sequence). The CDR3 has 17 residues. V lost 4 bases, J lost 4 bases, and 20 bases lay in between. CDR3: CASSSGSTAVLYNEQFF. For the CDR3, the DNA is TGTGCCAGCAGTTCTGGTTCGACGGCAGTTTTATACAATGAGCAGTTCTTC.

This clone showed up just once. The V gene is TRBV7-2, the J gene TRBJ2-3, with 7 bases fitting TRBD1. This CDR3 has 16 amino acids. Trimming took 3 bases from V and 1 from J; bases not matched to a gene: 7. Germline CDR1 SGHTA, CDR2 FQGNSA. The CDR3 spells CASSFIPGQGTDTQYF. CDR3 DNA: TGTGCCAGCAGCTTTATACCCGGACAGGGCACAGATACGCAGTATTTT.

The gene calls are TRBV7-9 and TRBJ1-2; a possible D gene is TRBD1 (6 bases). Trimming took off 1 base at V and 5 bases at J, with 20 bases between the two ends. CDR3 length equals 17 residues. Per germline, CDR1 SEHNR and CDR2 FQNEAQ (reference sequence). CDR3 sequence: CASSLGRPGGPGYGYTF. The CDR3 DNA follows: TGTGCCAGCAGCTTAGGTCGTCCCGGGGGCCCTGGATATGGCTACACCTTC.

Only one count was recorded for this clone. The V gene is TRBV15, the J gene TRBJ1-1; D remains ambiguous. Germline CDR1 LNHNV, CDR2 YYDKDF (reference sequence). This CDR3 is 14 amino acids long. Trimming removed 8 bases at V and 0 bases at J, with 13 bases between. CDR3 DNA: TGTGCCACCGGATCGGGCCATCTGAACACTGAAGCTTTCTTT. Encoded protein: CATGSGHLNTEAFF.

The gene calls are TRBV19 and TRBJ2-2; no reliable D call. This CDR3 is 15 amino acids long. V shed 3 bases and J shed 0 bases, with 8 bases lying between them. CDR1 is LNHDA and CDR2 is SQIVND in the germline V gene (reference sequence). CDR3 in DNA: TGTGCCAGTAGTATCCTCACGACGAACACCGGGGAGCTGTTTTTT. It is translated as CASSILTTNTGELFF.

This rearrangement joins TRBV29-1 to TRBJ2-6; D possibly corresponds to TRBD1 (6 bases). Trimming cost V 6 bases and J 0 bases, with 15 bases left between them. This CDR3 is 16 amino acids long. Germline V CDR1 and CDR2: SQVTM, ANQGSEA. Here the CDR3 DNA reads TGCAGCGTACCCCGGACAGCGAACTCTGGGGCCAACGTCCTGACTTTC. This codes for CSVPRTANSGANVLTF.

The rearrangement uses TRBV7-3 and TRBJ1-5; 11 bases fit TRBD1. CDR3 length equals 20 residues. The V gene end was trimmed by 2 bases and the J gene end by 2 bases; junction bases not matched to a gene: 14. Germline CDR1 SGHTA, CDR2 FQGTGA. CDR3 region: CASSLLPTGQGGEGNQPQHF. The DNA of the CDR3 is TGTGCCAGCAGCTTATTGCCCACGGGACAGGGGGGTGAGGGCAATCAGCCCCAGCATTTT. The full variable domain, completed using reference TRBV7-3 and TRBJ1-5, is GAGVSQTPSNKVTEKGKYVELRCDPISGHTALYWYRQSLGQGPEFLIYFQGTGAADDSGLPNDRFFAVRPEGSVSTLKIQRTERGDSAVYLCASSLLPTGQGGEGNQPQHFGDGTRLSIL.

J is TRBJ1-5 and V is TRBV18, with 10 positions matching TRBD1. Germline loops: CDR1 KGHSH, CDR2 LQKENI. V lost 3 bases, J lost 9 bases, and 5 bases stayed unmatched. CDR3 length equals 14 residues. The DNA for the CDR3 is TGTGCCAGCTCACCCGGGGACAGGGGAACGCCCCAGCATTTT. This gives the protein CASSPGDRGTPQHF.

The chain has TRBV9 and TRBJ1-4; D possibly corresponds to TRBD1 (6 bases). Per germline, CDR1 SGDLS and CDR2 YYNGEE. This CDR3 contains 14 residues. Trimming pared 4 bases from V and 5 bases from J, leaving 12 bases between. In nucleotides, the CDR3 is TGTGCCAGCAGCCAAGTAGGGGGGAATGAAAAACTGTTTTTT. Protein sequence: CASSQVGGNEKLFF.

The chain joins TRBV4-1 to TRBJ2-2; D not certain. Trimming took 1 base from V and 0 from J, leaving 9 bases between them. CDR1 MGHRA and CDR2 YSYEKL come from the germline V gene. The CDR3 covers 16 residues. For the CDR3, the DNA is TGCGCCAGCAGCCAAGGAGAAGGGCCGAACACCGGGGAGCTGTTTTTT. This sequence encodes CASSQGEGPNTGELFF.

The chain employs TRBV28 and TRBJ1-1; 9 bases are shared with TRBD1. With V trimmed by 4 bases and J by 5 bases, 8 bases remained unmatched. CDR1 MDHEN and CDR2 SYDVKM come from the germline V gene. The CDR3 spans 15 residues. DNA of the CDR3: TGTGCCAGCAGTTATCGGGGACAGGGCTTTACTGAAGCTTTCTTT. Protein sequence: CASSYRGQGFTEAFF.

This clone was counted a single time. V and J are TRBV6-5 and TRBJ1-5; no clear D. The germline CDR1 and CDR2 sequences are MNHEY and SVGAGI. CDR3 length: 13 residues. Trimming took 2 bases from V and 0 from J, leaving 2 bases between them. For the CDR3, the DNA is TGTGCCAGCAGTTACGGTAGCAATCAGCCCCAGCATTTT. It translates to CASSYGSNQPQHF.

In its sample, this clone is medium-sized. This chain connects TRBV5-1 to TRBJ1-1, with D maybe TRBD1 (5 bases). The length of the CDR3 is 14 residues. From germline, CDR1 is SGHRS and CDR2 YFSETQ. V was cut by 4 bases and J by 6 bases, with 16 bases left in between. The DNA for the CDR3 is TGCGCCAGCAGCCACGGGGGTCGTCGGCCTGAAGCTTTCTTT. It specifies CASSHGGRRPEAFF.